Listed below are T cell receptor beta chains from one sample, sequenced in a study of T cell responses to AZD1222 COVID-19 vaccine. Using immunoSEQ multiplex PCR, the repertoire was profiled, and TCRdb retains in-frame clones only, with some absent. The top ten clones hold 1.5% to 2% of a sample with about 180,000 clones, about nine tenths of them seen once. The sequenced sample was peripheral blood, obtained on day 0 of AZD1222 vaccination. Source of these receptors: an adult in good health. Each CDR3 is given with its conserved first and last residue. Each record gives: V gene, J gene, clone size, D gene, CDR3 protein, CDR3 DNA. The D gene is left open where the match is weak. Some rows have no size entry. The others give once, few or many, or a class for an expanded clone.

v_gene: TRBV19
j_gene: TRBJ1-5
abundance: .
d_gene: .
CDR3aa: CASSVTENQPQHF
CDR3nt: TGTGCCAGTAGCGTAACAGAGAATCAGCCCCAGCATTTT

v_gene: TRBV15
j_gene: TRBJ2-5
abundance: .
d_gene: .
CDR3aa: CATAPGSAQETQYF
CDR3nt: TGTGCCACCGCCCCCGGGTCAGCCCAAGAGACCCAGTACTTC

v_gene: TRBV6-2/TRBV6-3
j_gene: TRBJ2-1
abundance: once
d_gene: TRBD1
CDR3aa: CASSLTGQRYNEQFF
CDR3nt: TGTGCCAGCAGCCTAACGGGACAGCGATACAATGAGCAGTTCTTC

v_gene: TRBV6-2/TRBV6-3
j_gene: TRBJ2-7
abundance: .
d_gene: TRBD1
CDR3aa: CASSRGTALSYEQYF
CDR3nt: TGTGCCAGCAGTAGAGGGACAGCCCTTTCCTACGAGCAGTACTTC

v_gene: TRBV28
j_gene: TRBJ1-3
abundance: few
d_gene: .
CDR3aa: CASIPPRGAGNTIYF
CDR3nt: TGTGCCAGCATCCCCCCCCGGGGGGCTGGAAACACCATATATTTT

v_gene: TRBV7-8
j_gene: TRBJ1-5
abundance: .
d_gene: .
CDR3aa: CASSLSGSNSNQPQHF
CDR3nt: TGTGCCAGCAGCTTAAGCGGTTCTAATAGCAATCAGCCCCAGCATTTT

v_gene: TRBV7-8
j_gene: TRBJ1-1
abundance: .
d_gene: .
CDR3aa: CASSSPGSNTEAFF
CDR3nt: TGTGCCAGCAGCTCCCCTGGGTCGAACACTGAAGCTTTCTTT

v_gene: TRBV9
j_gene: TRBJ1-3
abundance: once
d_gene: .
CDR3aa: CASSVFGSPRENTIYF
CDR3nt: TGTGCCAGCAGCGTATTCGGATCCCCAAGGGAAAACACCATATATTTT

v_gene: TRBV19
j_gene: TRBJ2-7
abundance: .
d_gene: .
CDR3aa: CASSRIGDYEQYF
CDR3nt: TGTGCCAGTAGCCGGATTGGGGATTACGAGCAGTACTTC

v_gene: TRBV18
j_gene: TRBJ1-5
abundance: .
d_gene: .
CDR3aa: CASSPVNQPQHF
CDR3nt: TGTGCCAGCTCACCCGTAAATCAGCCCCAGCATTTT

v_gene: TRBV6-6
j_gene: TRBJ1-2
abundance: .
d_gene: TRBD1
CDR3aa: CASRSGTGWANYGYTF
CDR3nt: TGTGCCAGCAGGTCCGGGACAGGGTGGGCTAACTATGGCTACACCTTC

v_gene: TRBV19
j_gene: TRBJ2-2
abundance: .
d_gene: .
CDR3aa: CASNRAPNTGELFF
CDR3nt: TGTGCCAGTAACAGGGCCCCGAACACCGGGGAGCTGTTTTTT

v_gene: TRBV30
j_gene: TRBJ2-1
abundance: .
d_gene: .
CDR3aa: CAWSDRDEQFF
CDR3nt: TGTGCCTGGAGTGATAGGGATGAGCAGTTCTTC